Listed below are T cell receptor beta chains from one sample, sequenced in a study of blood T cell repertoires in COVID-19. Clones were read by immunoSEQ multiplex PCR, and TCRdb kept only the in-frame ones, dropping some. Among around 100,000 clones listed, approximately 82% were seen once. Material: peripheral blood. The receptors shown here come from a man aged 60-69 years with active or convalescent COVID-19. Each CDR3 is given with its conserved first and last residue. Fields, in order: clone size, J gene, V gene, D gene, CDR3 DNA, CDR3 protein. A D gene is named only where the DNA matches it firmly. Only part of the rows carry a size: once, few, many, or a class if the clone is expanded.

>.|TRBJ1-1|TRBV19|.
TGTGCCAGTAAGGACACGTACACTGAAGCTTTCTTT
CASKDTYTEAFF
>.|TRBJ1-4|TRBV19|.
TGTGCCACCTTTCCCCGGGAAACGTTTTTT
CATFPRETFF
>.|TRBJ2-1|TRBV19|TRBD2
TGTGCCGTCAGCGGGACTAGCGGGAGGATGGGGCAGTTCTTC
CAVSGTSGRMGQFF
>.|TRBJ2-3|TRBV7-6|TRBD1
TGTGCCAGCAGCTTTAGGCCGGGACAGGGGTCAGATACGCAGTATTTT
CASSFRPGQGSDTQYF
>.|TRBJ2-3|TRBV5-4|TRBD2
TGTGCCAGCAGCTCAAATCCTAGCGGAGGCACTGCAGATACGCAGTATTTT
CASSSNPSGGTADTQYF
>.|TRBJ1-5|TRBV19|.
TGTGCCAGTAGATCCGGGATCGGCAATCAGCCCCAGCATTTT
CASRSGIGNQPQHF
>.|TRBJ2-2|TRBV7-6|TRBD2
TGTGCCAGCAGCCCTCAACTAGCGGGTTCCGGGGAGCTGTTTTTT
CASSPQLAGSGELFF
>.|TRBJ1-1|TRBV5-1|TRBD1
TGCGCCAGCAGCTTGGACAGGGGCGCGAACACTGAAGCTTTCTTT
CASSLDRGANTEAFF
>once|TRBJ2-7|TRBV6-6|.
TGTGCCAGCAGCCCGGGACTGGGGGTCTCCTACGAGCAGTACTTC
CASSPGLGVSYEQYF
>.|TRBJ2-2|TRBV5-1|TRBD2
TGCGCCAGCAGCACCAATTGGGCGGGAGAAGGCACCGGGGAGCTGTTTTTT
CASSTNWAGEGTGELFF
>.|TRBJ1-4|TRBV21-1|.
TGTGCCAGCAGCAAAGGACAGGGGCCCTTGGAAAAACTGTTTTTT
CASSKGQGPLEKLFF
>.|TRBJ2-5|TRBV28|.
TGTGCCAGTCAAACGAGAGAGACCCAGTACTTC
CASQTRETQYF
>once|TRBJ2-3|TRBV10-3|TRBD2
TGTGCCATCAGTGAGGCGGCTAGCGGGAGCGATACGCAGTATTTT
CAISEAASGSDTQYF
>.|TRBJ1-5|TRBV18|.
TGTGCCAGCTCTTGGGACATCGGGGATCAGCCCCAGCATTTT
CASSWDIGDQPQHF
>once|TRBJ1-5|TRBV18|.
TGTGCCAGCTCCCAGGGAAGCAATCAGCCCCAGCATTTT
CASSQGSNQPQHF
>.|TRBJ2-3|TRBV11-2|TRBD1
TGTGCCAGCAGCTTAGGGACAGGGGGTCCAGATACGCAGTATTTT
CASSLGTGGPDTQYF
>.|TRBJ2-1|TRBV12-5|TRBD2
TGTGCTAGTGGCTTTAGCGGGAGCTCCTACAATGAGCAGTTCTTC
CASGFSGSSYNEQFF
>.|TRBJ1-2|TRBV18|.
TGTGCCAGCTCACCGGTGAGCGAATCTCATGGCTACACCTTC
CASSPVSESHGYTF
>.|TRBJ2-6|TRBV11-3|.
TGTGCCAGCAGCTTCGACAGTTTGAACTCTGGGGCCAACGTCCTGACTTTC
CASSFDSLNSGANVLTF
>.|TRBJ1-2|TRBV5-4|TRBD1
TGTGCCAGCGGCTTTAGACAGGGAAGTTATGGCTACACCTTC
CASGFRQGSYGYTF
>.|TRBJ2-3|TRBV9|.
TGTGCCAGCAGCCTTCGACTAGGAGGGACCACAGATACGCAGTATTTT
CASSLRLGGTTDTQYF
>.|TRBJ2-1|TRBV6-5|TRBD2
TGTGCCAGCAGTCGACTAGCGGGAAACTACAATGAGCAGTTCTTC
CASSRLAGNYNEQFF
>.|TRBJ1-4|TRBV28|.
TGTGCCAGCACCGCCTCCCTTGGGGGGGGAAATGAAAAACTGTTTTTT
CASTASLGGGNEKLFF
>.|TRBJ1-1|TRBV18|TRBD1
TGTGCCAGCTCACCGACAGGGGGCTGGACTGAAGCTTTCTTT
CASSPTGGWTEAFF
>.|TRBJ1-1|TRBV6-5|TRBD1
TGTGCCAGCAGCAGGACAGGGGAGACTGAAGCTTTCTTT
CASSRTGETEAFF
>.|TRBJ2-5|TRBV21-1|.
TGTGCCAGAAAAAACGGGGGCGACCGGGACAGGGGGAAACAAGAGACCCAGTACTTC
CARKNGGDRDRGKQETQYF
>once|TRBJ2-5|TRBV3-1/TRBV3-2|TRBD1
TGTGCCAGCAGCCTTCGACAGGGGTACCAAGAGACCCAGTACTTC
CASSLRQGYQETQYF
>.|TRBJ1-4|TRBV7-2|.
TGTGCCAGCAGTTACAGGACCAATGAAAAACTGTTTTTT
CASSYRTNEKLFF
>.|TRBJ2-2|TRBV6-5|TRBD1
TGTGCCAGCAGTATGGGACAGAGCACCGGGGAGCTGTTTTTT
CASSMGQSTGELFF
>.|TRBJ2-5|TRBV3-1/TRBV3-2|.
TGTGCCAGCAGCCCGGATCCTCGGGGAGGAGAGACCCAGTACTTC
CASSPDPRGGETQYF
>.|TRBJ1-2|TRBV5-1|TRBD1
TGCGCCAGCAGCTCCGGGACAGGAGGTAACTATGGCTACACCTTC
CASSSGTGGNYGYTF
>once|TRBJ2-4|TRBV28|.
TGTGCCAGCAGTTTAACGGGGAGTGCCAAAAACATTCAGTACTTC
CASSLTGSAKNIQYF
>.|TRBJ2-6|TRBV3-1/TRBV3-2|.
TGTGCCAGCAGCCAAGTAACTGGGGCCAACGTCCTGACTTTC
CASSQVTGANVLTF
>.|TRBJ2-5|TRBV25-1|.
TGTGCCAGCAGTGAACCCGAGCGAGCCGATGAGACCCAGTACTTC
CASSEPERADETQYF
>.|TRBJ2-2|TRBV2|TRBD2
TGTGCCAGCAGGCACGGACTAGCGGGAATCACCGGGGAGCTGTTTTTT
CASRHGLAGITGELFF
>.|TRBJ1-2|TRBV2|TRBD1
TGTGCCAGCAGTGAAGCTGGGCCGACAGGGTGGGGTGGCTACACCTTC
CASSEAGPTGWGGYTF
>.|TRBJ1-2|TRBV20-1|TRBD1
TGCAGTGCCTCAGGGGGCGTAGGCTACACCTTC
CSASGGVGYTF
>.|TRBJ2-5|TRBV10-3|TRBD2
TGTGCCATCAGTGAGTCTGGGACTAGGTATGAGACCCAGTACTTC
CAISESGTRYETQYF
>.|TRBJ2-5|TRBV5-6|.
TGTGCCAGCAGCTGGCCCGGGGAGGAGACCCAGTACTTC
CASSWPGEETQYF
>.|TRBJ1-2|TRBV7-9|.
TGTGCCAGCAGCTTAGCTGGCGGAGATGACTACACCTTC
CASSLAGGDDYTF
>.|TRBJ2-3|TRBV5-4|TRBD2
TGTGCCAGCAGCACCTTACTAGCGGGACGCACAAATACGCAGTATTTT
CASSTLLAGRTNTQYF
>.|TRBJ2-1|TRBV5-4|.
TGTGCCAGCAGCTCGACAGACAATGAGCAGTTCTTC
CASSSTDNEQFF
>.|TRBJ1-4|TRBV5-1|TRBD1
TGCGCCAGCAGCTTCCTCGACAGGGGTGGAGGAAAACTGTTTTTT
CASSFLDRGGGKLFF
>.|TRBJ2-3|TRBV9|TRBD2
TGTGCCAGTGCTTTTAGCGGGGACACAGATACGCAGTATTTT
CASAFSGDTDTQYF
>once|TRBJ2-1|TRBV29-1|.
TGCAGCGTTGAAGTAGGACTAGTCTCCCAAGGGGGCAATGAGCAGTTCTTC
CSVEVGLVSQGGNEQFF
>few|TRBJ1-1|TRBV2|.
TGTGCCAGCACCTCAGAGGGGAACACTGAAGCTTTCTTT
CASTSEGNTEAFF
>.|TRBJ1-6|TRBV7-2|.
TGTGCCAGCAGCTTAGTGGCCAGTTCTTATAATTCACCCCTCCACTTT
CASSLVASSYNSPLHF
>few|TRBJ2-1|TRBV28|.
TGTGCCAGCTCCGGGACACCCAACTCCTACAATGAGCAGTTCTTC
CASSGTPNSYNEQFF
>few|TRBJ1-1|TRBV19|.
TGTGCCAGTATCCCCCCCGGGGTTGCTGGTGAAGCTTTCTTT
CASIPPGVAGEAFF
>.|TRBJ1-3|TRBV29-1|.
TGCAGCGTTGGTGTCGGACAGAGCTCTGGAAACACCATATATTTT
CSVGVGQSSGNTIYF
>.|TRBJ2-1|TRBV2|TRBD2
TGTGCCAGCAGTTTGACTAGCGGTCACTACAATGAGCAGTTCTTC
CASSLTSGHYNEQFF
>.|TRBJ2-3|TRBV5-4|TRBD2
TGTGCCAGCAGCTCTAGCGGGACCACAGATACGCAGTATTTT
CASSSSGTTDTQYF
>.|TRBJ2-1|TRBV15|TRBD1
TGTGCCACCAGCAGAGCCAGGGGGCAGGGGGCCGATGAGCAGTTCTTC
CATSRARGQGADEQFF